This T cell receptor beta chain was recovered during a study of shared T cell receptors in the human thymus. Germline trimming cut 0 bases from V and 4 bases from J; bases unmatched to any gene: 6. This CDR3 is 16 amino acids long. Germline V lookup: CDR1 SGHKS, CDR2 YYEKEE (reference sequence). Some clones are missing from TCRdb's copy, which holds only in-frame ones; the method was immunoSEQ multiplex PCR. In the table there are roughly 660,000 clones, 88% of which are singletons. Another study also made use of these data, one on human thymus T cells. That work contributes: During corrective heart surgery, resections were taken, and the thymus tissue came from them. Thymic and blood repertoires appeared to carry a bias in their V and J gene usage. Unrelated individuals reportedly shared highly overlapping thymic TCR repertoires.

This sequence joins TRBV5-5 and TRBJ2-5; 10 bases are shared with TRBD2. This clonotype originated in a boy under three years old with a congenital heart defect. Sequencing was carried out using thymocytes. DNA for the CDR3: TGTGCCAGCAGCTTGGTTGGGACTAGCGCAGGAGAGACCCAGTACTTC. Its protein is CASSLVGTSAGETQYF. Drawing the rest from reference TRBV5-5 and TRBJ2-5, the complete variable domain is DAGVTQSPTHLIKTRGQQVTLRCSPISGHKSVSWYQQVLGQGPQFIFQYYEKEERGRGNFPDRFSARQFPNYSSELNVNALLLGDSALYLCASSLVGTSAGETQYFGPGTRLLVL.